This T cell receptor (beta chain) was found in a study of T cells expressing NK-cell markers. The germline V gene encodes CDR1 DFQATT and CDR2 SNEGSKA (reference sequence). This CDR3 comprises 14 residues. TCRdb re-called the 5' RACE reads; one entry per CDR3 protein, DNA not given. The sample includes 300,000 or so distinct CDR3 sequences. The chain uses TRBV20-1 and TRBJ2-7; TCRdb lists TRBD1, though no DNA is available to test this call. This sequence was found in a woman aged 18 to 75 in good health. Sequenced sample: blood T cells: a sorted CD56 or NKG2C T cell subset, CD4+ or CD8+ T cells, or bulk PBMC T cells (not recorded which). Here the CDR3 reads CSAALGQGVYEQYF.